The 32 T cell receptor beta chains below all came from one sample that was sequenced in a study of human T cells and chemical hapten exposure. The time point: pre-sensitization, week 0. Treatment: therapeutic diphenylcyclopropenone sensitization with weekly scalp DPC. In TCRdb, the RACE reads were re-called with MiXCR into one record per CDR3 protein. The top ten hold about 2.1% of the sample, which has fewer than 300,000 distinct CDR3 sequences, about 9% seen once. This specimen consisted of whole blood, obtained in connection with sensitization to the hapten diphenylcyclopropenone (DPC). The source is a woman aged 40 to 50 with alopecia areata. Some clones in this sample may be carry-over from other donors' samples.

The sample holds a few counts of this clonotype. The rearrangement joins TRBV4-1 to TRBJ2-7; 8 bases line up with TRBD1. The germline gives CDR1 MGHRA, CDR2 YSYEKL. J lost 4 bases, V lost 4 bases, and 12 bases had no gene match. This CDR3 is built from 16 residues. The CDR3: CASSPGQGGLAYEQYF. As DNA, the CDR3 is TGCGCCAGCAGCCCAGGACAGGGCGGGTTAGCTTACGAGCAGTACTTC.

V and J are TRBV28 and TRBJ2-1; weak D call: TRBD2 (6 bases). Trimming removed 11 bases at V and 4 bases at J, with 21 bases between. This CDR3 is 15 amino acids long. Germline V gene sequence: CDR1 MDHEN, CDR2 SYDVKM. CDR3 protein: CASYPVTSGYNEQFF. The CDR3 coding sequence is TGTGCCTCTTATCCGGTGACTAGTGGATACAATGAGCAGTTCTTC.

V and J are TRBV24-1 and TRBJ2-3, with D tentatively TRBD1 (6 bases). Trimming removed 9 bases at V and 1 base at J, with 7 bases between. Germline CDR1 KGHDR, CDR2 SFDVKD. The length of the CDR3 is 12 residues. The CDR3: CATEGGTDTQYF. In nucleotides, the CDR3 is TGTGCCACCGAGGGGGGCACAGATACGCAGTATTTT.

The genes are TRBV5-1 and TRBJ1-1; the D is unclear. Germline V gives CDR1 SGHRS, CDR2 YFSETQ. Trimming took 1 base from V and 1 from J, leaving 11 bases between them. The CDR3 has 15 amino acids. CDR3 sequence (DNA): TGCGCCAGCAGCTTGTCCGTTCAGCCGAACACTGAAGCTTTCTTT. This sequence encodes CASSLSVQPNTEAFF.

This clonotype was counted only a few times. Here the CDR3 reads CASSLSAGSDTQYF. As DNA, the CDR3 is TGTGCCAGCAGCTTGTCAGCGGGCTCAGATACGCAGTATTTT. The genes are TRBV5-6 and TRBJ2-3; D perhaps matches TRBD2 (6 bases). Between the trimmed V and J ends, which lost 1 base and 4 bases, there was a span of 10 bases. Germline CDR1 reads SGHDT; CDR2 reads YYEEEE. The CDR3 totals 14 residues.

The CDR3 spells CASSQGSSTDTQYF. The DNA for the CDR3 is TGTGCCAGCTCACAAGGGTCTAGCACAGATACGCAGTATTTT. The chain joins TRBV18 to TRBJ2-3; unclear D gene. This CDR3 is built from 14 residues. CDR1 KGHSH and CDR2 LQKENI come from the germline V gene. Trimming stripped 4 bases from V and 0 bases from J, with 8 bases between. The whole variable domain, filled in from reference TRBV18 and TRBJ2-3, reads NAGVMQNPRHLVRRRGQEARLRCSPMKGHSHVYWYRQLPEEGLKFMVYLQKENIIDESGMPKERFSAEFPKEGPSILRIQQVVRGDSAAYFCASSQGSSTDTQYFGPGTRLTVL.

The chain carries TRBV4-1 and TRBJ2-7; D gene unclear. CDR3 size: 14 residues. Germline CDR1 reads MGHRA; CDR2 reads YSYEKL. V was clipped by 3 bases and J by 0 bases, with 9 bases between them. The CDR3 reads CASSQDPSSYEQYF. The CDR3 nucleotides read TGCGCCAGCAGCCAGGATCCAAGCTCCTACGAGCAGTACTTC.

The rearrangement links TRBV9 to TRBJ2-5, with a tentative D call TRBD1 (6 bases). V lost 2 bases and J lost 5, with 13 bases in between. Germline CDR1 is SGDLS and CDR2 is YYNGEE. The CDR3 loop spans 14 amino acids. DNA of the CDR3: TGTGCCAGCAGCGTCGGGACGAGGGGGGAGACCCAGTACTTC. As protein: CASSVGTRGETQYF.

This clonotype was recorded a few times. The chain employs TRBV6-6 and TRBJ1-2; no firm D call. Trimming cost V 8 bases and J 1 base, with 8 bases left between them. CDR1 is MNHNY and CDR2 is SVGAGI in the germline V gene (reference sequence). The CDR3 runs 12 residues. CDR3 nucleotide sequence: TGTGCCAGCGTCACCCGTAACTATGGCTACACCTTC. It yields the protein CASVTRNYGYTF.

This clonotype showed up just a few times. The rearrangement links TRBV7-6 to TRBJ2-3; D uncertain. The CDR3 runs to 15 residues. The germline V gene encodes CDR1 SGHVS and CDR2 FNYEAQ. The germline V and J ends were trimmed by 2 bases and 0 bases, with 9 bases remaining between them. The CDR3 region is CASSLQASSTDTQYF. CDR3 DNA sequence: TGTGCCAGCAGCTTACAAGCTTCTAGCACAGATACGCAGTATTTT. Using reference TRBV7-6 and TRBJ2-3 for the parts outside the CDR3, the full variable domain is GAGVSQSPRYKVTKRGQDVALRCDPISGHVSLYWYRQALGQGPEFLTYFNYEAQQDKSGLPNDRFSAERPEGSISTLTIQRTEQRDSAMYRCASSLQASSTDTQYFGPGTRLTVL.

In this sample, this clonotype turned up a few times. The genes are TRBV3-1 and TRBJ1-3; 10 bases map to TRBD1. This CDR3 has 17 amino acids. Germline V gene sequence: CDR1 LGHDT, CDR2 YNNKEL (reference sequence). The ends lost 6 bases at V and 0 bases at J; junction bases unmatched: 8. The CDR3 bases are TGTGCCAGCAGTCAAAGACGGACAGGGGGCTCTGGAAACACCATATATTTT. Protein product: CASSQRRTGGSGNTIYF. Full variable domain (missing parts from reference TRBV3-1 and TRBJ1-3): DTAVSQTPKYLVTQMGNDKSIKCEQNLGHDTMYWYKQDSKKFLKIMFSYNNKELIINETVPNRFSPKSPDKAHLNLHINSLELGDSAVYFCASSQRRTGGSGNTIYFGEGSWLTVV.

This chain connects TRBV6-5 to TRBJ2-2; D remains unclear. Per the germline V gene, CDR1 is MNHEY and CDR2 is SVGAGI. This CDR3 contains 15 residues. Trimming removed 5 bases at V and 0 bases at J, with 10 bases between. The CDR3 protein is CASSIVVANTGELFF. CDR3 nucleotide sequence: TGTGCCAGCAGTATAGTGGTAGCGAACACCGGGGAGCTGTTTTTT.

This clonotype was seen more than once but under ten times. The chain employs TRBV20-1 and TRBJ2-7; maybe TRBD1 (5 bases). V lost 6 bases and J lost 0, with 9 bases in between. CDR1 is DFQATT and CDR2 is SNEGSKA in the germline V gene (reference sequence). The CDR3 consists of 12 residues. CDR3 bases: TGCAGTGCAACCGACAGCTCCTACGAGCAGTACTTC. It is translated as CSATDSSYEQYF.

The chain carries TRBV4-3 and TRBJ2-7; D is ambiguous. CDR1 and CDR2 from the germline V gene are LGHNA and YSLEER. V lost 0 bases to trimming and J lost 4 bases, with 19 bases between them. CDR3 length: 17 residues. Here the CDR3 DNA reads TGCGCCAGCAGCCAAGATCGATATAGCTCGGGCCTTTACGAGCAGTACTTC. It translates to CASSQDRYSSGLYEQYF.

The chain uses TRBV28 and TRBJ2-2, with 10 bases identical to TRBD2. CDR3 length: 20 amino acids. Trimming at V came to 4 bases and at J to 5 bases, leaving 19 bases not matched to a gene. CDR1 and CDR2 (germline): MDHEN, SYDVKM. CDR3 amino acids: CASSSGQGPIAGGETGELFF. In DNA, the CDR3 is TGTGCCAGCAGTTCCGGACAGGGTCCGATAGCGGGAGGCGAAACCGGGGAGCTGTTTTTT.

This clonotype has only a few counts. Here the CDR3 reads CSVEVQGKDEQFF. The CDR3 region has the DNA TGCAGCGTTGAGGTACAGGGGAAAGATGAGCAGTTCTTC. The rearrangement links TRBV29-1 to TRBJ2-1; 7 bases are a match to TRBD1. The germline gives CDR1 SQVTM, CDR2 ANQGSEA. The ends lost 3 bases at V and 8 bases at J; junction bases unmatched: 7. This CDR3 has 13 amino acids.

The genes are TRBV4-2 and TRBJ2-4, with D perhaps being TRBD1 or TRBD2 (5 bases each). Germline-derived CDR1 and CDR2 are LGHNA and YNFKEQ. The CDR3 is made up of 13 amino acids. V was clipped by 4 bases and J by 9 bases, with 13 bases between them. The chain's CDR3 is CASSPQGRVIQYF. CDR3 DNA: TGTGCCAGCAGCCCCCAGGGACGGGTCATTCAGTACTTC.

The rearrangement links TRBV6-2 or TRBV6-3 to TRBJ2-7, with D maybe TRBD1 (6 bases). This CDR3 spans 14 amino acids. Germline CDR1 reads MNHEY; CDR2 reads SVGEGT. V lost 4 bases and J 6 bases, leaving 16 bases between the germline ends. The CDR3 region has the DNA TGTGCCAGCAGTTCTAGGAGTGTAGGGGGCGAGCAGTACTTC. This sequence encodes CASSSRSVGGEQYF.

As concerns this clonotype: This may come from a read error, since a much larger clone is one base off. V usage is TRBV6-2 or TRBV6-3 and J usage is TRBJ2-7; no clear D. Germline V gene sequence: CDR1 MNHEY, CDR2 SVGEGT. The CDR3 has 11 amino acids. The V and J ends lost 6 bases and 2 bases respectively, with 5 bases between them. CDR3 amino acids: CASRLAYEQYF. CDR3 bases: TGTGCCAGCAGGTTAGCCTACGAGCAGTACTTC.

This clonotype was found many times. The chain carries TRBV10-3 and TRBJ2-5, with D tentatively TRBD1 or TRBD2 (5 bases each). V dropped 8 bases and J dropped 1 base, with 8 bases sitting between them. Germline CDR1 ENHRY, CDR2 SYGVKD. The CDR3 spans 12 residues. CDR3: CAIRDLQETQYF. The CDR3 DNA sequence: TGTGCCATCCGGGACCTCCAAGAGACCCAGTACTTC.

This clonotype was picked up many times. The rearrangement joins TRBV3-1 to TRBJ2-2, with 15 bases that match TRBD2. V lost 4 bases and J lost 5; bases outside the gene matches: 5. CDR3 size: 17 residues. Looked up from germline, CDR1 is LGHDT and CDR2 is YNNKEL (reference sequence). This chain's CDR3 is CASSRGLAGGRTGELFF. The CDR3 DNA is TGTGCCAGCAGCCGCGGACTAGCGGGAGGGCGGACCGGGGAGCTGTTTTTT.

The chain joins TRBV2 to TRBJ1-1; maybe TRBD1 (6 bases). V was shortened by 4 bases and J by 1 base, with 10 bases between the two germline ends. The CDR3 has 14 amino acids. Germline CDR1 SNHLY, CDR2 FYNNEI. CDR3 residues: CASSVGRGNTEAFF. The CDR3 DNA sequence: TGTGCCAGCAGTGTGGGCAGGGGGAACACTGAAGCTTTCTTT. Using reference TRBV2 and TRBJ1-1 for the parts outside the CDR3, the full variable domain is EPEVTQTPSHQVTQMGQEVILRCVPISNHLYFYWYRQILGQKVEFLVSFYNNEISEKSEIFDDQFSVERPDGSNFTLKIRSTKLEDSAMYFCASSVGRGNTEAFFGQGTRLTVV.

The gene calls are TRBV12-3 or TRBV12-4 and TRBJ2-7; D is possibly TRBD1 (5 bases). V was clipped by 10 bases and J by 0 bases, with 16 bases between them. The CDR3 contains 14 residues. The CDR3 bases are TGTGCCACCAAAGGCCCAGGGCCCTCCTACGAGCAGTACTTC. This codes for CATKGPGPSYEQYF.

This clonotype was counted a few times. The chain couples TRBV7-3 to TRBJ2-3, with D perhaps TRBD1 or TRBD2 (5 bases each). CDR1 SGHTA and CDR2 FQGTGA come from the germline V gene. V was pared by 3 bases and J by 0 bases, with 13 bases between. There are 16 residues in the CDR3. The CDR3 protein is CASSFDNGASTDTQYF. DNA for the CDR3: TGTGCCAGCAGCTTTGACAACGGGGCGAGCACAGATACGCAGTATTTT.

The V call is TRBV6-5, the J call TRBJ1-1, with TRBD1 matching over 8 bases. Germline loops: CDR1 MNHEY, CDR2 SVGAGI. Unmatched junction bases numbered 7, after V lost 8 bases and J lost 5 bases. This CDR3 spans 13 amino acids. The CDR3 DNA follows: TGTGCCAGCCAGAACAGGGGGGGTACTGAAGCTTTCTTT. As protein: CASQNRGGTEAFF.

The rearrangement uses TRBV2 and TRBJ2-7, with D perhaps TRBD2 (5 bases). This CDR3 region has 12 residues. The V end was cut by 8 bases, the J end by 0 bases, with 8 bases between. CDR1 and CDR2 (germline): SNHLY, FYNNEI. CDR3 amino acids: CASGRGSYEQYF. Written as DNA, the CDR3 is TGTGCCAGCGGCCGGGGCTCCTACGAGCAGTACTTC. Full variable domain (remainder filled in from reference TRBV2 and TRBJ2-7): EPEVTQTPSHQVTQMGQEVILRCVPISNHLYFYWYRQILGQKVEFLVSFYNNEISEKSEIFDDQFSVERPDGSNFTLKIRSTKLEDSAMYFCASGRGSYEQYFGPGTRLTVT.

A few counts support this clonotype. The chain carries TRBV5-1 and TRBJ2-3, with D perhaps matching TRBD2 (6 bases). Germline loops: CDR1 SGHRS, CDR2 YFSETQ. With 2 bases removed from V and 3 bases from J, the gap between germline ends came to 13 bases. The CDR3 covers 15 residues. The CDR3: CASSFPLAETDTQYF. DNA of the CDR3: TGCGCCAGCAGCTTCCCACTAGCAGAAACAGATACGCAGTATTTT.

V usage is TRBV6-2 or TRBV6-3 and J usage is TRBJ2-7; D uncertain. Germline-derived CDR1 and CDR2 are MNHEY and SVGEGT. Trimming stripped 6 bases from V and 5 bases from J, with 14 bases between. CDR3 length: 13 residues. This chain's CDR3 is CASSLVIIHEQYF. The DNA of the CDR3 is TGTGCCAGCAGCCTGGTCATCATCCACGAGCAGTACTTC.

This clonotype was recorded many times. The chain links TRBV7-9 to TRBJ2-2; weak D call: TRBD1 (5 bases). CDR3 length: 14 amino acids. V dropped 6 bases and J dropped 4 bases, with 12 bases sitting between them. Germline CDR1 SEHNR, CDR2 FQNEAQ (reference sequence). The CDR3 reads CASSPDRFTGELFF. The CDR3 region has the DNA TGTGCCAGCAGTCCCGACAGATTCACCGGGGAGCTGTTTTTT.

V gene TRBV7-9 combines with J gene TRBJ2-3; tentative D call: TRBD2 (6 bases). The CDR3 is 13 amino acids. From germline, CDR1 is SEHNR and CDR2 FQNEAQ (reference sequence). The V and J ends lost 10 bases and 1 base respectively, with 12 bases between them. The CDR3 is CATRRARTDTQYF. CDR3 coding DNA: TGTGCCACCCGGAGGGCCCGCACAGATACGCAGTATTTT.

This clonotype has at least ten counts. The chain links TRBV29-1 to TRBJ1-2, with D perhaps TRBD1 (6 bases). CDR3 length equals 11 residues. Trimming stripped 4 bases from V and 3 bases from J, with 6 bases between. Germline V CDR1 and CDR2: SQVTM, ANQGSEA. The CDR3: CSVAGDYGYTF. CDR3 nucleotide sequence: TGCAGCGTTGCAGGGGACTATGGCTACACCTTC.

The genes are TRBV7-9 and TRBJ2-7; D is unclear. CDR3 size: 12 residues. Trimming removed 2 bases from V and 4 bases from J, with 6 bases in between. The germline gives CDR1 SEHNR, CDR2 FQNEAQ (reference sequence). This chain's CDR3 is CASSLIAYEQYF. For the CDR3, the DNA is TGTGCCAGCAGCTTAATAGCTTACGAGCAGTACTTC.